The 14 T cell receptor beta chains reported below all come from one sample, sequenced in a study of blood T cell repertoires in COVID-19. Produced via immunoSEQ multiplex PCR; TCRdb's table is partial and in-frame only. Among roughly 200,000 clones, roughly 84% were seen once, and the ten largest hold about 20%. The sample taken for sequencing was peripheral blood. Every receptor here comes from a person aged 70 to 80 with COVID-19, enrolled during active disease.

V gene TRBV19 combines with J gene TRBJ2-1; D gene unclear. Germline loops: CDR1 LNHDA, CDR2 SQIVND (reference sequence). V was trimmed by 4 bases and J by 7 bases, leaving 11 bases between them. The CDR3 has 13 residues. The CDR3 sequence is CASSRARLNEQFF. CDR3 in DNA: TGTGCCAGTAGTAGGGCCAGGTTGAATGAGCAGTTCTTC.

The chain combines TRBV30 with TRBJ2-1, with 11 bases that match TRBD2. From germline, CDR1 is GTSNPN and CDR2 SVGIG (reference sequence). The CDR3 sequence is 16 residues long. The V gene end was trimmed by 3 bases and the J gene end by 6 bases; junction bases not matched to a gene: 10. DNA of the CDR3: TGTGCCTGGAGGGGCGACGGGCTAGCGGGAGGCAATGAGCAGTTCTTC. Residues: CAWRGDGLAGGNEQFF.

The chain uses TRBV24-1 and TRBJ2-3, with a weak D call TRBD2 (6 bases). This CDR3 is built from 14 residues. V was shortened by 7 bases and J by 2 bases, with 12 bases between the two germline ends. Germline V CDR1 and CDR2: KGHDR, SFDVKD. CDR3 DNA: TGTGCCACCAGGCGGGACGGGCTCACAGATACGCAGTATTTT. Encoded protein: CATRRDGLTDTQYF.

The rearrangement joins TRBV5-1 to TRBJ2-5; possibly TRBD1 for D (6 bases). The length of the CDR3 is 14 residues. The germline V and J ends were trimmed by 3 bases and 3 bases, with 12 bases remaining between them. Germline CDR1 reads SGHRS; CDR2 reads YFSETQ. The CDR3 reads CASSSTGTKETQYF. The CDR3 region has the DNA TGCGCCAGCAGCTCCACCGGGACAAAAGAGACCCAGTACTTC.

The chain has TRBV9 and TRBJ2-1; 10 bases are shared with TRBD2. Germline V gene data show CDR1 as SGDLS and CDR2 as YYNGEE. CDR3 length: 18 residues. With V trimmed by 3 bases and J by 2 bases, 11 bases remained unmatched. The DNA of the CDR3 is TGTGCCAGCAGCGCCGGAGAGGGACTAGCGAGGACCTACAATGAGCAGTTCTTC. It encodes CASSAGEGLARTYNEQFF.

V and J are TRBV5-1 and TRBJ1-4; D possibly corresponds to TRBD1 (6 bases). The CDR3 loop spans 13 amino acids. Trimming took off 5 bases at V and 8 bases at J, with 13 bases between the two ends. Looked up from germline, CDR1 is SGHRS and CDR2 is YFSETQ. The DNA of the CDR3 is TGCGCCAGCAGTGGGGGCCCCAACGAAAAACTGTTTTTT. Its protein product is CASSGGPNEKLFF.

The chain is built from TRBV7-3 and TRBJ2-1; TRBD1 matches 8 bases. The germline V gene has CDR1 SGHTA and CDR2 FQGTGA. After removal of 7 bases from V and 6 bases from J, the junction contained 11 bases not matched to a gene. The CDR3 totals 15 residues. In DNA form, the CDR3 reads TGTGCCAGCACCCAGGGGGCAGGGAGGTTCAATGAGCAGTTCTTC. Amino acid sequence: CASTQGAGRFNEQFF.

The J gene is TRBJ1-3, the V gene TRBV9; D unclear. This CDR3 contains 14 residues. V dropped 1 base and J dropped 2 bases, with 7 bases sitting between them. CDR1 is SGDLS and CDR2 is YYNGEE in the germline V gene. The chain's CDR3 is CASSVSGAGNTIYF. The DNA for the CDR3 is TGTGCCAGCAGCGTATCCGGAGCTGGAAACACCATATATTTT.

The J gene is TRBJ2-7, the V gene TRBV28; tentatively, D is TRBD1 (6 bases). V lost 2 bases and J 6 bases, leaving 11 bases between the germline ends. The CDR3 is made up of 13 amino acids. Germline V gene lookup returns CDR1 MDHEN and CDR2 SYDVKM. CDR3 nucleotides: TGTGCCAGCAGTTTACCCCAGGACAGCGAGCAGTACTTC. Translating it yields CASSLPQDSEQYF.

V usage is TRBV5-4 and J usage is TRBJ2-2; D remains unclear. The V gene's germline CDR1 is SGHNT and CDR2 YYREEE (reference sequence). The CDR3 totals 14 residues. Between the trimmed V and J ends, which lost 0 bases and 4 bases, there was a span of 7 bases. The CDR3 sequence is CASSLGRFTGELFF. CDR3 nucleotides: TGTGCCAGCAGCTTGGGTAGATTCACCGGGGAGCTGTTTTTT.

For this clone: This CDR3 is also generated by other DNA sequences in the sample. The CDR3 loop is CASSLRGPSYEQYF. The CDR3 coding sequence is TGTGCCAGCAGTTTAAGGGGGCCTAGCTACGAGCAGTACTTC. V is TRBV28 and J is TRBJ2-7; 7 bases are a match to TRBD1. The V and J ends lost 2 bases and 3 bases, in that order; junction bases with no gene match: 4. There are 14 residues in the CDR3. The V gene's germline CDR1 is MDHEN and CDR2 SYDVKM.

This clone is medium-sized (0.01 to 0.1%). The rearrangement uses TRBV29-1 and TRBJ1-3; 7 nucleotides agree with TRBD1. CDR3 size: 17 residues. V shed 0 bases and J 0 bases; nucleotides not matched to a gene: 8. Germline CDR1 reads SQVTM; CDR2 reads ANQGSEA. The CDR3 DNA follows: TGCAGCGTTGAAGAAACGACAGGGTTCTTCTCTGGAAACACCATATATTTT. It codes for CSVEETTGFFSGNTIYF.

J is TRBJ2-5 and V is TRBV3-1 (or the pseudogene TRBV3-2); D call uncertain. Trimming pared 2 bases from V and 5 bases from J, leaving 6 bases between. The CDR3 has 12 residues. Germline assignment: CDR1 LGHDT and CDR2 YNNKEL (reference sequence). The chain's CDR3 is CASSQLSETQYF. CDR3 bases: TGTGCCAGCAGCCAATTGAGTGAGACCCAGTACTTC.

This sequence joins TRBV15 and TRBJ1-6, with D unclear. Germline loops: CDR1 LNHNV, CDR2 YYDKDF (reference sequence). The V end was cut by 4 bases, the J end by 0 bases, with 16 bases between. The CDR3 contains 18 residues. The CDR3 DNA follows: TGTGCCACCAGCATAAGCTTTGCAACTAGCTCCTATAATTCACCCCTCCACTTT. Translated: CATSISFATSSYNSPLHF.